This TCR beta chain was sequenced for a study of cytomegalovirus exposure and HLA in healthy donors. Study-level findings and limits: TCR beta V- and J-gene trimming was later associated with a missense DCLRE1C variant. Indistinguishable V segments, including TRBV6-2 and TRBV6-3, were excluded. Available immune exposure information was restricted to CMV serostatus only.

This PCR relied on a set of 60 Vbeta primers and 13 Jbeta primers. TCRdb's table, derived via immunoSEQ multiplex PCR, lists solely in-frame clones and lacks some. Of approximately 180,000 clones detected, less than 90% appear once; the ten largest clones hold approximately 0.23%. Nominally healthy donors were sampled, though unrecorded immune exposures were likely. Concerning this clone: Antigen specificity is unknown.

J gave up 2 bases and V 1 base, and 7 bases lay outside the gene matches. The germline CDR1 and CDR2 sequences are SGHTA and FQGTGA. CDR3 length: 17 residues. The chain carries TRBV7-3 and TRBJ2-3; 9 nucleotides align to TRBD2. The specimen sequenced was PBMCs. This clonotype originated in a girl under three years old in good health and CMV-seronegative. The CDR3 nucleotides read TGTGCCAGCAGCTTAAGTTGGGTAGCGGGGGACACAGATACGCAGTATTTT. This translates into CASSLSWVAGDTDTQYF.